The clone carrying this T cell receptor (beta chain) was detected ten times or more. The antigen is not known. This entry is derived from a study of T cell repertoires in cytomegalovirus infection. Study-level background: It was the public TCR beta signatures that indicated both CMV infection and matching HLA type.

CDR1 and CDR2 (germline): MNHNS, SASEGT. The CDR3 is made up of 16 amino acids. Germline trimming cut 7 bases from V and 3 bases from J; bases unmatched to any gene: 11. Regarding the study as a whole: There were carriers of CMV plus the relevant HLA, and cumulative public TCR beta family frequency identified them.

Using its own MiXCR run on the reads, TCRdb lists one record per CDR3 protein. The sample lists some 320,000 distinct CDR3 sequences, 8% to 9.5% occurring once. Sequences were obtained from PBMCs. The receptor was isolated from a human donor in good health (CMV status not recorded). Some clones in this sample may be carry-over from other donors' samples. The chain couples TRBV6-1 to TRBJ2-1, with 8 bases matching TRBD1. The CDR3 protein is CASTDRAGGNYNEQFF. CDR3 coding DNA: TGTGCCAGCACCGACAGAGCAGGGGGCAACTACAATGAGCAGTTCTTC.